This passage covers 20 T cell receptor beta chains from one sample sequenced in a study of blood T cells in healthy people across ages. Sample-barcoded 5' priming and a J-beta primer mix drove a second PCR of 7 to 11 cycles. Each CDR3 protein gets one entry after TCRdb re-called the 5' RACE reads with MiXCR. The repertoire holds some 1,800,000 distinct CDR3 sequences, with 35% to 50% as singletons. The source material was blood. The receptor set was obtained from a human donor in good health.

Written as DNA, the CDR3 is TGTGCCAGCAAAAGTCAGGGGGCTGTGACGTCCAATGAGCAGTTCTTC. It encodes CASKSQGAVTSNEQFF. The chain employs TRBV6-6 and TRBJ2-1, with 8 bases lining up with TRBD1. Germline CDR1 reads MNHNY; CDR2 reads SVGAGI (reference sequence). This CDR3 region has 16 residues. The V segment lost 7 bases and the J segment 6 bases; nucleotides outside the gene matches: 14.

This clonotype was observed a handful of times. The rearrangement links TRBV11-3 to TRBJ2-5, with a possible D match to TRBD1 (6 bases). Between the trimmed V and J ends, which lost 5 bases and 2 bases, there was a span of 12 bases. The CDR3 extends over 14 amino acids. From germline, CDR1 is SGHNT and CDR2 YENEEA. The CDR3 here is CASSGQSSQETQYF. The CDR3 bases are TGTGCCAGCAGCGGACAGTCTTCACAAGAGACCCAGTACTTC.

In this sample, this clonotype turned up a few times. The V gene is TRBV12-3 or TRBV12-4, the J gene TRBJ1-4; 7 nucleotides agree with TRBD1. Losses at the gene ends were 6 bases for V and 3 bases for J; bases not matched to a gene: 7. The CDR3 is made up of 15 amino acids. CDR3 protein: CASRPGDRSNEKLFF. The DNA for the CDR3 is TGTGCCAGCAGACCTGGGGACAGATCTAATGAAAAACTGTTTTTT.

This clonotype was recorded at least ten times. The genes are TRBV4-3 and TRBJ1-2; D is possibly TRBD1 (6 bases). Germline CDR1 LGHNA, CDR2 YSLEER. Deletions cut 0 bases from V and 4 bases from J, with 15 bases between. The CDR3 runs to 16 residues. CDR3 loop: CASSQDRRTVFYGYTF. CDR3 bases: TGCGCCAGCAGCCAAGATCGTCGGACAGTCTTCTATGGCTACACCTTC.

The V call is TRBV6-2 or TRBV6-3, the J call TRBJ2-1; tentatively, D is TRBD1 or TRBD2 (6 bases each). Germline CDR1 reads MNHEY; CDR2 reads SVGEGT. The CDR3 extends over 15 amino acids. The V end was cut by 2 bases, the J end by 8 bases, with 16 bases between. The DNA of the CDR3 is TGTGCCAGCAGTTACATATCGGGGGCAAGGGATGAGCAGTTCTTC. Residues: CASSYISGARDEQFF.

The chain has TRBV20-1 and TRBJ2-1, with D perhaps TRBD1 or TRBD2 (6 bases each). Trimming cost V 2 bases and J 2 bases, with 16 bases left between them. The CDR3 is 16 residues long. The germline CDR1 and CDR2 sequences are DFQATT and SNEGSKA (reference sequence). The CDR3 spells CSARSGGGRTYNEQFF. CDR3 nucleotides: TGCAGTGCTAGATCCGGGGGCGGACGAACCTACAATGAGCAGTTCTTC.

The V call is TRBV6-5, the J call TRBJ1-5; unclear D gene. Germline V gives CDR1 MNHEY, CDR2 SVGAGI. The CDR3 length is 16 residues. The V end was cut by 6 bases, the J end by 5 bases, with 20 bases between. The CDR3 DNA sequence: TGTGCCAGCAGCCCGCTCAAATTGGGAAGAGATCAGCCCCAGCATTTT. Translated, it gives CASSPLKLGRDQPQHF.

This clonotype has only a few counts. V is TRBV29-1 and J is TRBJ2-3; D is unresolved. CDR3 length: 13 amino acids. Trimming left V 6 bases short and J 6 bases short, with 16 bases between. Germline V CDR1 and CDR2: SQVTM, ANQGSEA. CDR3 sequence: CSVNPGPQDTQYF. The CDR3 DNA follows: TGCAGCGTGAATCCGGGCCCCCAGGATACGCAGTATTTT.

The CDR3 here is CSARDASTQETQYF. In DNA form, the CDR3 reads TGCAGTGCTAGAGATGCGAGCACCCAAGAGACCCAGTACTTC. The chain has TRBV20-1 and TRBJ2-5; no clear D gene. Germline V lookup: CDR1 DFQATT, CDR2 SNEGSKA (reference sequence). The ends were cut back, 0 bases at V and 1 base at J, with 9 bases in the middle. The CDR3 is 14 amino acids.

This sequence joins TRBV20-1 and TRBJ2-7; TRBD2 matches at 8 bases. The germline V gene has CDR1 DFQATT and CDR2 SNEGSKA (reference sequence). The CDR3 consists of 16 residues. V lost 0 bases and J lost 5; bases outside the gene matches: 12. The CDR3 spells CSARDWKRGNLNEQYF. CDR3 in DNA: TGCAGTGCTAGAGATTGGAAGCGGGGGAATTTAAACGAGCAGTACTTC.

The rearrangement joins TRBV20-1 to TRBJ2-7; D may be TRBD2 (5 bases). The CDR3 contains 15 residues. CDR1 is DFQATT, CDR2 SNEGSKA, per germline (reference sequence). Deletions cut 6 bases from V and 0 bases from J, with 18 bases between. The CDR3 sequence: CSAKRAISLSYEQYF. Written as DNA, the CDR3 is TGCAGTGCCAAGAGGGCGATCTCCCTCTCCTACGAGCAGTACTTC.

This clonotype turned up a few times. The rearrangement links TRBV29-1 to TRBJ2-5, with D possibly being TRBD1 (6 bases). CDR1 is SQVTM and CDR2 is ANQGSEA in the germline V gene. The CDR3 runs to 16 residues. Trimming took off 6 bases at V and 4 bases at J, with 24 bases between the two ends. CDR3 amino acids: CSVKGYTGKEGETQYF. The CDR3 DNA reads TGCAGCGTGAAAGGTTACACAGGGAAGGAAGGAGAGACCCAGTACTTC.

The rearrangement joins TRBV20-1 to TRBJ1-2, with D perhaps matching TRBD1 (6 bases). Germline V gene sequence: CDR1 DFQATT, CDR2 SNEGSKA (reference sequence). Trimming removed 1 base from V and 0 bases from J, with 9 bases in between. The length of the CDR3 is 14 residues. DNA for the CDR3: TGCAGTGCTAGAGGGCAGGGGTCTAACTATGGCTACACCTTC. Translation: CSARGQGSNYGYTF.

The CDR3 bases are TGTGCCAGCAGACTTGAGGGTTCCTATGGCTACACCTTC. It translates to CASRLEGSYGYTF. The chain carries TRBV3-1 and TRBJ1-2; D gene uncertain. The CDR3 is 13 amino acids. The germline V gene has CDR1 LGHDT and CDR2 YNNKEL (reference sequence). Trimming left V 6 bases short and J 4 bases short, with 12 bases between. Full variable domain (missing parts from reference TRBV3-1 and TRBJ1-2): DTAVSQTPKYLVTQMGNDKSIKCEQNLGHDTMYWYKQDSKKFLKIMFSYNNKELIINETVPNRFSPKSPDKAHLNLHINSLELGDSAVYFCASRLEGSYGYTFGSGTRLTVV.

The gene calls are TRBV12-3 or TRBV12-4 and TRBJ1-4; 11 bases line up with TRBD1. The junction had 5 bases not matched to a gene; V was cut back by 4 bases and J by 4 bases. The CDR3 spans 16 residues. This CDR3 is CASSSDRGPSNEKLFF. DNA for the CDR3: TGTGCCAGCAGTTCGGACAGGGGGCCAAGTAATGAAAAACTGTTTTTT.

In DNA, the CDR3 is TGCAGCGTCACTGCGGGGGATACGCAGTATTTT. Its protein is CSVTAGDTQYF. This chain joins TRBV20-1 and TRBJ2-3; possible D gene TRBD2, 6 bases. CDR3 length equals 11 residues. In germline, CDR1 is DFQATT, CDR2 SNEGSKA (reference sequence).

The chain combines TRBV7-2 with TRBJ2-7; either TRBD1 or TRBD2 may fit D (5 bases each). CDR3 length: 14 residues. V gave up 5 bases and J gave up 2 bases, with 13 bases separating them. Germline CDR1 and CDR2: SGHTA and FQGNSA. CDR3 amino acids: CASSATGRTYEQYF. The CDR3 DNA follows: TGTGCCAGCAGCGCCACGGGGCGGACCTACGAGCAGTACTTC. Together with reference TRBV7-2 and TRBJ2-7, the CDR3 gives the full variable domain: GAGVSQSPSNKVTEKGKDVELRCDPISGHTALYWYRQSLGQGLEFLIYFQGNSAPDKSGLPSDRFSAERTGGSVSTLTIQRTQQEDSAVYLCASSATGRTYEQYFGPGTRLTVT.

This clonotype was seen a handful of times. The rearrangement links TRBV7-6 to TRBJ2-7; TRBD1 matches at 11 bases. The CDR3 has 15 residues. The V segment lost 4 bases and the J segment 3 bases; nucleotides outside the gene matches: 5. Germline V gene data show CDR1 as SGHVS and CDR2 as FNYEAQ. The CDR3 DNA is TGTGCCAGCAGCTCCTGGACAGGGGGCATCTACGAGCAGTACTTC. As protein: CASSSWTGGIYEQYF.

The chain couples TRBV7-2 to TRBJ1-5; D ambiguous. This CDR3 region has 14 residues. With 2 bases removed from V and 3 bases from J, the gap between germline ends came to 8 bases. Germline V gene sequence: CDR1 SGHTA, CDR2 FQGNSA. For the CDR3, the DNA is TGTGCCAGCAGCTTAACCAGAAACAATCAGCCCCAGCATTTT. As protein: CASSLTRNNQPQHF. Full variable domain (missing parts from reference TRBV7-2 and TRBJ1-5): GAGVSQSPSNKVTEKGKDVELRCDPISGHTALYWYRQSLGQGLEFLIYFQGNSAPDKSGLPSDRFSAERTGGSVSTLTIQRTQQEDSAVYLCASSLTRNNQPQHFGDGTRLSIL.

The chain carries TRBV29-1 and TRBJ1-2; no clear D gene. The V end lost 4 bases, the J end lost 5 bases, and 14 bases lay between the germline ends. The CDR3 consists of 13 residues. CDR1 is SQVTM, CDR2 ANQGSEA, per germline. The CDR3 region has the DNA TGCAGCGTTGTAGAGGACGGCCATTATGGCTACACCTTC. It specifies CSVVEDGHYGYTF.